This entry lists 18 T cell receptor beta chains sequenced from one sample in a study of post-analysis software for immune sequencing data. What these receptors recognize is not known. The library was made from cDNA and included unique molecular identifiers. TCRdb reanalysed the PCR reads using MiXCR and keeps one entry per CDR3 protein. The top ten hold approximately 1.5% of the sample, which has roughly 170,000 distinct CDR3 sequences, approximately 30% seen once. Overall study results and limits: Patients used about five TRBV segments, including TRBV5-6, TRBV5-1 and TRBV20-1, more often than controls.

The sequenced sample was blood. The receptors were gathered from a girl between 10 and 17 years old with multiple sclerosis.

On this clonotype: A much bigger clone sits one base away, suggesting this may be a read error. V usage is TRBV12-3 or TRBV12-4 and J usage is TRBJ2-5; D remains ambiguous. V was shortened by 6 bases and J by 11 bases, with 16 bases between the two germline ends. The CDR3 has 12 amino acids. The chain's CDR3 is CASSLLRRKQYF. The CDR3 DNA follows: TGTGCCAGCAGCCTCCTTAGGCGGAAGCAGTACTTC.

This clonotype was counted ten times or more. The rearrangement links TRBV12-3 or TRBV12-4 to TRBJ1-2; D is ambiguous. The V and J ends lost 5 bases and 8 bases respectively, with 12 bases between them. The CDR3 sequence is 12 residues long. CDR3 nucleotides: TGTGCCAGCAGTCCCAGCCGACGGGGCTACACCTTC. It yields the protein CASSPSRRGYTF.

The V call is TRBV11-2, the J call TRBJ2-5, with TRBD2 matching over 12 bases. The germline CDR1 and CDR2 sequences are SGHAT and FQNNGV. CDR3 size: 15 residues. V lost 0 bases and J lost 10; bases outside the gene matches: 6. DNA for the CDR3: TGTGCCAGCAGCTTAGAAGGACTAGCGGGACGGAGCCAGTACTTC. Translated, it gives CASSLEGLAGRSQYF.

This clonotype showed up many times. V and J are TRBV5-5 and TRBJ1-6; D ambiguous. Germline V gene data show CDR1 as SGHKS and CDR2 as YYEKEE (reference sequence). This CDR3 comprises 14 residues. V was pared by 0 bases and J by 12 bases, with 13 bases between. CDR3 sequence reads: CASSLGELRVPLHF. DNA for the CDR3: TGTGCCAGCAGCTTGGGCGAGCTAAGGGTACCCCTCCACTTT.

Comments on this clonotype: This may arise from a read error, as a much more abundant clone is one base away. V and J are TRBV5-1 and TRBJ2-5; D is ambiguous. This CDR3 spans 15 amino acids. V shed 3 bases and J shed 2 bases, with 14 bases lying between them. Germline values: CDR1 SGHRS, CDR2 YFSETQ. The CDR3, as DNA: TGCGCCAGCAGCTCTGGACCAGCACCTCAAGAGACCCAGTACTTC. Protein: CASSSGPAPQETQYF.

This clonotype was observed a handful of times. Being one base from a much bigger clone, this may be a read error. The rearrangement uses TRBV15 and TRBJ2-4; TRBD1 is a possible D gene (6 bases). The DNA end lines up better with TRBJ2-7; the J call may be wrong. CDR3 length: 16 amino acids. Per the germline V gene, CDR1 is LNHNV and CDR2 is YYDKDF (reference sequence). The CDR3 spells CTTSPPKGEHSYEQYF. CDR3 bases: TGTACCACCAGCCCCCCGAAGGGGGAGCACTCCTACGAGCAGTACTTC.

As concerns this clonotype: A much larger clone lies a single base off, so this may be a read error. The V gene is TRBV6-6, the J gene TRBJ1-2; D unresolved. Trimming took 0 bases from V and 4 from J, leaving 9 bases between them. Germline CDR1 is MNHNY and CDR2 is SVGAGI (reference sequence). This CDR3 spans 14 amino acids. The CDR3 loop is CASSYSHYRYGYTF. Here the CDR3 DNA reads TGTGCCAGCAGTTACTCGCACTACCGCTATGGCTACACCTTC.

Note on this clonotype: This may come from a read error, since a much larger clone is one base off. CDR3 DNA: TGTGCCAGCAGTTTGGGTGGGAGCGTTAAAGAGACCCAGTACTTC. Its protein product is CASSLGGSVKETQYF. The chain links TRBV27 to TRBJ2-5; a weak D match, TRBD2 (5 bases). The CDR3 runs 15 residues. V dropped 3 bases and J dropped 3 bases, with 14 bases sitting between them. Germline V gene sequence: CDR1 MNHEY, CDR2 SMNVEV (reference sequence).

The chain joins TRBV20-1 to TRBJ1-5; 8 bases agree with TRBD1. CDR3 size: 13 residues. The V and J ends lost 6 bases and 1 base, in that order; junction bases with no gene match: 2. Germline lookup yields CDR1 DFQATT and CDR2 SNEGSKA (reference sequence). The CDR3 here is CSAQGASNQPQHF. CDR3 sequence (DNA): TGCAGTGCGCAGGGGGCGAGCAATCAGCCCCAGCATTTT.

With respect to this clonotype: The junction departs from the called germline gene at one end, perhaps through a read error. This chain joins TRBV6-5 and TRBJ1-1; D remains ambiguous. The CDR3 totals 14 residues. Germline values: CDR1 MNHEY, CDR2 SVGAGI. The CDR3 region has the DNA TGTGCCAGCAGTTACTTCGGTCGGAACACTGAATCTTTCTTT. Its protein product is CASSYFGRNTESFF.

The chain couples TRBV4-1 to TRBJ2-1; 14 bases agree with TRBD2. The V gene's germline CDR1 is MGHRA and CDR2 YSYEKL. Losses at the gene ends were 5 bases for V and 5 bases for J; bases not matched to a gene: 5. CDR3 length equals 16 residues. The CDR3 DNA follows: TGCGCCAGCAGCACCCCGGGACTAGCGGGGGACAATGAGCAGTTCTTC. This sequence encodes CASSTPGLAGDNEQFF.

About this clonotype: One end of the junction does not line up with germline, which may come from a read error. The chain recombines TRBV12-3 or TRBV12-4 with TRBJ2-3; D ambiguous. CDR3 size: 15 residues. Written as DNA, the CDR3 is TGTGCCAGCAGTTTACAGGACCTGAGCACAGATGCGCAGTATTTT. Protein product: CASSLQDLSTDAQYF.

The rearrangement joins TRBV7-9 to TRBJ2-7; D gene uncertain. The V end was cut by 5 bases, the J end by 7 bases, with 9 bases between. The CDR3 has 11 amino acids. Germline assignment: CDR1 SEHNR and CDR2 FQNEAQ (reference sequence). DNA for the CDR3: TGTGCCAGCAGCACCAATTTTGAGCAGTACTTC. Translating gives CASSTNFEQYF.

Comments on this clonotype: A much larger clone sits a single nucleotide away, making a read error possible. The chain has TRBV5-6 and TRBJ2-7, with TRBD1 identical over 7 bases. The J segment lost 3 bases and the V segment lost 4 bases, leaving 1 base of the junction unmatched. The CDR3 totals 12 residues. Germline V CDR1 and CDR2: SGHDT, YYEEEE. The chain's CDR3 is CASSAGGYEQYF. CDR3 sequence (DNA): TGTGCCAGCAGCGCAGGGGGCTACGAGCAGTACTTC.

This clonotype was detected many times. This sequence joins TRBV9 and TRBJ2-3, with D tentatively TRBD2 (6 bases). Germline V lookup: CDR1 SGDLS, CDR2 YYNGEE. This CDR3 is built from 15 residues. The V end was cut by 1 base, the J end by 4 bases, with 13 bases between. The CDR3 DNA sequence: TGTGCCAGCAGCGTATTAACGGGAGTACCAGATACGCAGTATTTT. This sequence encodes CASSVLTGVPDTQYF.

This clonotype was observed many times. This chain links TRBV29-1 with TRBJ2-7; perhaps TRBD2 as D (6 bases). Germline V gene data show CDR1 as SQVTM and CDR2 as ANQGSEA. V dropped 6 bases and J dropped 7 bases, with 22 bases sitting between them. CDR3 length: 14 residues. The CDR3 region has the DNA TGCAGCGTGGTCCGGGACTTCCTCTCGGGGGAGCAGTACTTC. Translation gives CSVVRDFLSGEQYF.

This clonotype was seen more than once but under ten times. This rearrangement joins TRBV5-6 to TRBJ1-2, with 9 bases aligning to TRBD1. Germline V gene data show CDR1 as SGHDT and CDR2 as YYEEEE. V lost 0 bases, J lost 3 bases, and 6 bases stayed unmatched. The CDR3 loop spans 16 amino acids. This CDR3 reads CASSLVRDREDYGYTF. DNA of the CDR3: TGTGCCAGCAGCTTGGTGCGGGACAGGGAAGACTATGGCTACACCTTC.

The V call is TRBV5-1, the J call TRBJ2-5; 11 bases align to TRBD2. The V segment lost 5 bases and the J segment 1 base; nucleotides outside the gene matches: 13. This CDR3 spans 18 amino acids. Per germline, CDR1 SGHRS and CDR2 YFSETQ. The CDR3 DNA reads as TGCGCCAGCAGTCAAATCGGGACTAGCGGAGGGGGCCAAGAGACCCAGTACTTC. Translating gives CASSQIGTSGGGQETQYF. Combining the CDR3 with reference TRBV5-1 and TRBJ2-5 gives the whole variable domain KAGVTQTPRYLIKTRGQQVTLSCSPISGHRSVSWYQQTPGQGLQFLFEYFSETQRNKGNFPGRFSGRQFSNSRSEMNVSTLELGDSALYLCASSQIGTSGGGQETQYFGPGTRLLVL.